This T cell receptor (beta chain) was recorded in a study of blood T cell repertoires in COVID-19. Residents of about two dozen US areas, aged 18 to 89 years, made up the participants. From germline, CDR1 is LNHDA and CDR2 SQIVND (reference sequence). V was pared by 5 bases and J by 5 bases, with 10 bases between. The CDR3 covers 13 residues. Some clones are missing from TCRdb's copy, which holds only in-frame ones; the method was immunoSEQ multiplex PCR. The table lists fewer than 300,000 clones, roughly 85% of them singletons. J is TRBJ1-5 and V is TRBV19; D gene ambiguous. This TCR came from a woman between 50 and 59 years old who had recovered from COVID-19. Input material: PBMCs or T cells enriched from blood (not recorded which). The CDR3 nucleotides read TGTGCCAGTAGTTTCGATGAGGATCAGCCCCAGCATTTT. As protein: CASSFDEDQPQHF.